The present T cell receptor beta chain was sequenced within a study of T cells in Graves' hyperthyroidism and ophthalmopathy. This clonotype was counted many times. V lost 2 bases, J lost 6 bases, and 13 bases lay in between. CDR3 length: 13 residues. Germline V CDR1 and CDR2: DFQATT, SNEGSKA (reference sequence). Amplification of TCR beta CDR3 regions used RNA as the template. HTBI primers were employed in a first-round RT-PCR of the TCR CDR3. TCRdb independently ran MiXCR on the multiplex PCR reads; one entry per CDR3 protein. The sample holds hundreds of thousands of distinct CDR3 sequences; 12% to 15% are singletons and the top ten take 9.5% to 13%.

The sample comprised blood. The chain recombines TRBV20-1 with TRBJ1-2, with D possibly TRBD1 on 6 matching bases. This receptor was taken from a woman aged 18-35 years with Graves' hyperthyroidism. CDR3 DNA: TGCAGTGCTAGATCTGCGCAGGGGCATGGCTACACCTTC. Protein product: CSARSAQGHGYTF.